In this sample, the clone carrying this T cell receptor (beta chain) turned up many times. The sample belongs to a study of T-cell reconstitution after alpha-beta-depleted transplantation in children. Preparing the TCRbeta library involved the use of unique molecular identifiers. MiXCR was run by TCRdb on the PCR reads, yielding one entry per CDR3 protein. Of under 450,000 distinct CDR3 sequences detected, about 14% appear once; the ten largest clones hold roughly 4.3%. Trimming shortened V by 5 bases and J by 8 bases, and 12 bases separated the two germline ends. The CDR3 runs to 12 residues. Germline V lookup: CDR1 MNHEY, CDR2 SVGEGT.

The chain carries TRBV6-2 or TRBV6-3 and TRBJ1-1, with D uncertain. This TCR was recovered from a human donor who donated a stem cell graft to a child with Fanconi anemia. The sequencing here drew on PBMCs, taken from the stem cell graft. CDR3 sequence (DNA): TGTGCCAGCAGTCACCCCGCCCGAGAAGCTTTCTTT. Residues: CASSHPAREAFF.